The clone carrying this T cell receptor beta chain occurred many times. What it binds is unknown. TCRdb reanalysed the reads using MiXCR and keeps one entry per CDR3 protein. The sample has approximately 490,000 distinct CDR3 sequences; around 11% are singletons. The data are from a study of T cell repertoires in cytomegalovirus infection. General study findings and limits: There were carriers of CMV plus the relevant HLA, and cumulative public TCR beta family frequency identified them.

The V end was cut by 2 bases, the J end by 3 bases, with 13 bases between. Germline CDR1 reads SEHNR; CDR2 reads FQNEAQ (reference sequence). This CDR3 is built from 15 residues. The clonotype originates from a human donor in good health (CMV status not recorded). Some clones in this sample may be carry-over from other donors' samples. Sequencing was done on a sample of PBMCs. V gene TRBV7-9 combines with J gene TRBJ1-1; D perhaps matches TRBD1 (6 bases). CDR3 loop: CASSLLGGFHTEAFF. DNA of the CDR3: TGTGCCAGCAGCTTATTAGGGGGGTTCCACACTGAAGCTTTCTTT.